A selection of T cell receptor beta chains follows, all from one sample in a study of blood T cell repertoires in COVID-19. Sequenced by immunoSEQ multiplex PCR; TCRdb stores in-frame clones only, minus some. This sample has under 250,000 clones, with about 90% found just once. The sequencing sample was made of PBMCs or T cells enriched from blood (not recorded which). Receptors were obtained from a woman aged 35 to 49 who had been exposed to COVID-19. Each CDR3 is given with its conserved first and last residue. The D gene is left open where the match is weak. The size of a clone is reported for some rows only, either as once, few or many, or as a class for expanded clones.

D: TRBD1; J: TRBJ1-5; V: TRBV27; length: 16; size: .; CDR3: CASSSSGGGGGQPQHF; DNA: TGTGCCAGCAGTTCCTCGGGAGGGGGCGGGGGTCAGCCCCAGCATTTT
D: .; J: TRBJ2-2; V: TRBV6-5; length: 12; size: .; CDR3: CATRYYTGELFF; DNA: TGTGCCACCCGGTACTACACCGGGGAGCTGTTTTTT
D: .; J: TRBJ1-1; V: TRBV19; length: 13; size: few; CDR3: CASSISGATEAFF; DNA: TGTGCCAGTAGTATATCAGGGGCCACTGAAGCTTTCTTT
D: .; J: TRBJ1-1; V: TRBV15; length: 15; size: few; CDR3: CATSRDRTKNTEAFF; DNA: TGTGCCACCAGCAGAGATCGGACAAAAAACACTGAAGCTTTCTTT
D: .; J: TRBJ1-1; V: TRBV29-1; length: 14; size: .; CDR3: CSVEWGSVATEAFF; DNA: TGCAGCGTTGAATGGGGCAGCGTGGCCACTGAAGCTTTCTTT
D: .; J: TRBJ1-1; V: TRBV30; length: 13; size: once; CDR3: CAWNIDRISEAFF; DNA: TGTGCCTGGAATATAGACAGAATTTCGGAAGCTTTCTTT
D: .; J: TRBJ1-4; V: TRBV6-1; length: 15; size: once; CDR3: CASSETGATNEKLFF; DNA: TGTGCCAGCAGTGAAACCGGAGCAACTAATGAAAAACTGTTTTTT
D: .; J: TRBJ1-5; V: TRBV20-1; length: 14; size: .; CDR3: CSAGGQFSNQPQHF; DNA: TGCAGTGCTGGTGGACAGTTTAGCAATCAGCCCCAGCATTTT
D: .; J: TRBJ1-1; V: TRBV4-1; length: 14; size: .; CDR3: CASSQDLIQREAFF; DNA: TGCGCCAGCAGCCAAGATCTTATACAACGTGAAGCTTTCTTT
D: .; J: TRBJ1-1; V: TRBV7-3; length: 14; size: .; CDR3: CASSLQGSDTEAFF; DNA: TGTGCCAGCAGCTTACAGGGGAGTGACACTGAAGCTTTCTTT
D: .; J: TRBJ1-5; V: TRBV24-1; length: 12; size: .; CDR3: CATSDLNQPQHF; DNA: TGTGCCACCAGTGACCTCAATCAGCCCCAGCATTTT
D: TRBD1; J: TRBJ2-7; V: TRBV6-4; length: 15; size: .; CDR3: CASSENWDRAYEQYF; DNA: TGTGCCAGCAGTGAAAATTGGGACAGGGCCTACGAGCAGTACTTC
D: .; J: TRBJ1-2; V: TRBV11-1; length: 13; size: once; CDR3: CASSKQGSYGYTF; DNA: TGTGCCAGCAGTAAACAGGGTAGCTATGGCTACACCTTC
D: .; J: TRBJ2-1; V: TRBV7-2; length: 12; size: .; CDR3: CASSPQGNEQFF; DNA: TGTGCCAGCAGCCCCCAGGGCAATGAGCAGTTCTTC
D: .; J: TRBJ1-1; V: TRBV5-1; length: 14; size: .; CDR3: CASSSRAGDTEAFF; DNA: TGTGCCAGCAGCTCGCGGGCAGGGGATACTGAAGCTTTCTTT
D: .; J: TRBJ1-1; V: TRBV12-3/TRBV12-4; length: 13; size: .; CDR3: CASSLTRNTEAFF; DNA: TGTGCCAGCAGTTTAACGAGGAACACTGAAGCTTTCTTT
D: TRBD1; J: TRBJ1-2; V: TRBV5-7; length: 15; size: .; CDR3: CASSLLGQANYGYTF; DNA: TGTGCCAGCAGCCTACTAGGACAGGCAAACTATGGCTACACCTTC
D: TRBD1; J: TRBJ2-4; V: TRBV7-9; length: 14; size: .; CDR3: CASSSGQDKNIQYF; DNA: TGTGCCAGCAGCTCGGGACAGGACAAAAACATTCAGTACTTC
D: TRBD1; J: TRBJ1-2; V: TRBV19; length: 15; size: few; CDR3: CASSTTGGLADGYTF; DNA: TGTGCCAGTAGTACTACAGGGGGCTTAGCCGATGGCTACACCTTC
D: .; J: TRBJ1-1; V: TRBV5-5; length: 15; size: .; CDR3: CASSLAVRGNTEAFF; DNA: TGTGCCAGCAGCTTGGCGGTACGGGGGAACACTGAAGCTTTCTTT
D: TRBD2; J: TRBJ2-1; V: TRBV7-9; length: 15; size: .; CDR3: CASSYRLAGGNEQFF; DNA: TGTGCCAGCAGCTACCGACTAGCGGGGGGCAATGAGCAGTTCTTC
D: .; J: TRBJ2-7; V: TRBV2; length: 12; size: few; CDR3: CASSEAAYEQYF; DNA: TGTGCCAGCAGTGAGGCAGCCTACGAGCAGTACTTC
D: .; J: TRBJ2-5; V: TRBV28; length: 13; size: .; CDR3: CASSLQLQETQYF; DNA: TGTGCCAGCAGTTTACAGTTACAAGAGACCCAGTACTTC
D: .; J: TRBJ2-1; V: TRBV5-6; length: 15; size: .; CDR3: CASSSLRAKYNEQFF; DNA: TGTGCCAGCAGCTCGCTCAGGGCCAAATACAATGAGCAGTTCTTC
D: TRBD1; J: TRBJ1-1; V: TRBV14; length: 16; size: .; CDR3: CASSLSGTAKNTEAFF; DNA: TGTGCCAGCAGCCTGTCCGGGACAGCTAAGAACACTGAAGCTTTCTTT
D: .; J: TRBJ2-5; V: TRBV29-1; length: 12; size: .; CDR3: CSGGGAGETQYF; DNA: TGCAGCGGGGGCGGGGCTGGGGAGACCCAGTACTTC
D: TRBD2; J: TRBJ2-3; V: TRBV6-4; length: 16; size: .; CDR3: CASSAGTSGKTDTQYF; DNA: TGTGCCAGCAGTGCAGGGACTAGCGGGAAAACAGATACGCAGTATTTT
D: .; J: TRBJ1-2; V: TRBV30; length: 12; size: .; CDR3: CAWTGEYYGYTF; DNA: TGTGCCTGGACAGGGGAGTACTATGGCTACACCTTC
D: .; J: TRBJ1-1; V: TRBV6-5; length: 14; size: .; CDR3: CASSYSNGNTEAFF; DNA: TGTGCCAGCAGTTACTCGAACGGTAACACTGAAGCTTTCTTT
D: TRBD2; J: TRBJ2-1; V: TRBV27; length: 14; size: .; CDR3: CASSSAGTSLEQFF; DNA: TGTGCCAGCAGTTCAGCCGGGACTAGTCTTGAGCAGTTCTTC
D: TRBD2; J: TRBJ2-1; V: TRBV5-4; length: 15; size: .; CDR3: CASSSRTSGGAEQFF; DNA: TGTGCCAGCAGCTCCCGGACTAGCGGGGGGGCTGAGCAGTTCTTC
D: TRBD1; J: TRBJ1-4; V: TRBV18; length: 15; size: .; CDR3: CASSAPGQQNEKLFF; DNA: TGTGCCAGCTCGGCGCCGGGACAGCAAAATGAAAAACTGTTTTTT
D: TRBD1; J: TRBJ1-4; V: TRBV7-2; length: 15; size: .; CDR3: CASSSRDRGIEKLFF; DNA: TGTGCCAGCAGCTCACGGGACAGGGGCATTGAAAAACTGTTTTTT
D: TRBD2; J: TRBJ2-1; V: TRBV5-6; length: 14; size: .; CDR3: CASSSSGSYNEQFF; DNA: TGTGCCAGCAGCTCGAGCGGGAGCTACAATGAGCAGTTCTTC
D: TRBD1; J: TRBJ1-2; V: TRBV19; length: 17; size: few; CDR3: CASSPYFRDSVDYGYTF; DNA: TGTGCCAGTAGTCCCTACTTTCGGGACAGTGTTGACTATGGCTACACCTTC
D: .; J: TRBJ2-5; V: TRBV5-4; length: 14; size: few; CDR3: CASRERAGQETQYF; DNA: TGTGCCAGCAGGGAGAGGGCAGGCCAAGAGACCCAGTACTTC
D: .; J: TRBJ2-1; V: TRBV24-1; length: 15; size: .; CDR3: CAITQGGGDRNEQFF; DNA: TGTGCCATCACGCAGGGTGGAGGGGACCGCAATGAGCAGTTCTTC